This is a list of T cell receptor beta chains from one sample in a study of follicular helper T cells after annual influenza vaccination. Method: immunoSEQ multiplex PCR; TCRdb's copy keeps in-frame clones and lacks some. Of around 720 clones detected, approximately 85% appear once; the ten largest clones hold about 2.3%. Sequenced material: CXCR5+ CD38- circulating T follicular helper cells from blood, taken on the day of influenza vaccination. These receptors all stem from an adult who received the influenza vaccine. Each CDR3 is given with its conserved first and last residue. D genes are given only for firm matches. Clone size is not always given. Where it is, it says once, few, many or a class for expanded clones.

D gene	V gene	clone size	J gene	CDR3 protein	CDR3 DNA
TRBD1	TRBV30	NA	TRBJ2-4	CAWRDDRGGRFIQYF	TGTGCCTGGAGGGACGACAGGGGCGGCCGGTTCATTCAGTACTTC
NA	TRBV28	NA	TRBJ2-7	CASSPQMRTGEYEQYF	TGTGCCAGCAGTCCCCAAATGCGAACGGGAGAGTACGAGCAGTACTTC
NA	TRBV5-4	NA	TRBJ1-2	CASSSRDLQGYTF	TGTGCCAGCAGCTCACGGGACCTCCAGGGCTACACCTTC
NA	TRBV11-2	NA	TRBJ2-2	CASSLHGTNTGELFF	TGTGCCAGCAGCCTCCACGGGACGAACACCGGGGAGCTGTTTTTT
NA	TRBV27	NA	TRBJ2-2	CASRIQGGSGELFF	TGTGCCAGCAGAATACAGGGTGGCAGCGGGGAGCTGTTTTTT
TRBD2	TRBV18	NA	TRBJ2-1	CASSPRTSGRSYNEQFF	TGTGCCAGCTCACCACGGACTAGCGGGAGATCCTACAATGAGCAGTTCTTC
TRBD1	TRBV10-3	NA	TRBJ2-7	CAIRTGTGEYEQYF	TGTGCCATCAGGACCGGGACAGGGGAATACGAGCAGTACTTC
NA	TRBV6-1	NA	TRBJ1-2	CASSRTETYGYTF	TGTGCCAGCAGCCGGACAGAGACGTATGGCTACACCTTC
NA	TRBV6-5	NA	TRBJ2-6	CASSYKRGSGANVLTF	TGTGCCAGCAGTTATAAAAGGGGGTCTGGGGCCAACGTCCTGACTTTC
NA	TRBV11-2	NA	TRBJ2-1	CASSLANEQFF	TGTGCCAGCAGCTTGGCGAATGAGCAGTTCTTC
NA	TRBV5-1	NA	TRBJ2-3	CASSLVGNARTDTQYF	TGCGCCAGCAGCTTGGTGGGGAATGCTCGCACAGATACGCAGTATTTT
TRBD2	TRBV7-2	once	TRBJ2-2	CASWGLAGPTGELFF	TGTGCCAGCTGGGGACTAGCGGGGCCCACCGGGGAGCTGTTTTTT
NA	TRBV4-2	NA	TRBJ2-3	CASSQVGRGDTQYF	TGTGCCAGCAGCCAAGTGGGGCGAGGGGATACGCAGTATTTT
NA	TRBV4-2	NA	TRBJ2-3	CASSRTARAASTDTQYF	TGTGCCAGCAGCCGGACAGCCCGAGCGGCTAGCACAGATACGCAGTATTTT
NA	TRBV28	NA	TRBJ1-2	CASASTRSYTF	TGTGCCAGCGCATCAACCAGGAGCTACACCTTC
NA	TRBV7-3	NA	TRBJ2-3	CASSAASRPDTQYF	TGTGCCAGCAGTGCAGCTAGCAGGCCAGATACGCAGTATTTT
NA	TRBV7-7	NA	TRBJ2-3	CASSLNGGQGDTQYF	TGTGCCAGCAGCCTTAACGGGGGGCAGGGAGATACGCAGTATTTT
NA	TRBV6-1	NA	TRBJ2-7	CASSAGAEARFQYF	TGTGCCAGCAGTGCGGGGGCGGAGGCCCGTTTCCAGTACTTC
NA	TRBV30	NA	TRBJ1-1	CAWTGRALGNTEAFF	TGTGCCTGGACCGGCCGGGCGCTAGGGAACACTGAAGCTTTCTTT
NA	TRBV5-4	NA	TRBJ2-7	CASSLLGDSYEQYF	TGTGCCAGCAGCTTGTTGGGCGACTCCTACGAGCAGTACTTC
TRBD2	TRBV11-2	NA	TRBJ2-3	CASSLVGLADPRTDTQYF	TGTGCCAGCAGCTTAGTAGGCCTAGCGGACCCACGCACAGATACGCAGTATTTT
NA	TRBV28	NA	TRBJ1-1	CASNAEPGTEAFF	TGTGCCAGCAACGCAGAACCGGGCACTGAAGCTTTCTTT
NA	TRBV5-5	once	TRBJ1-3	CASSTYRGNLAGNTIYF	TGTGCCAGCAGCACGTATAGGGGTAATCTGGCTGGAAACACCATATATTTT
NA	TRBV18	NA	TRBJ2-7	CASSPPGLGEQYF	TGTGCCAGCTCACCGCCGGGCCTAGGCGAGCAGTACTTC
NA	TRBV5-1	NA	TRBJ2-1	CASSLARSSNFNEQFF	TGCGCCAGCAGCTTGGCCAGAAGTTCAAACTTCAATGAGCAGTTCTTC
TRBD2	TRBV27	NA	TRBJ2-1	CASTDSGRGYNEQFF	TGTGCCAGCACCGATAGCGGGAGGGGTTACAATGAGCAGTTCTTC